These 32 T cell receptor beta chains were sequenced from one sample in a study of blood T cell repertoires in COVID-19. The data were produced by immunoSEQ multiplex PCR, yet TCRdb's version contains in-frame clones alone and is incomplete. The repertoire has about 210,000 clones, approximately 80% of them found once; the top ten carry approximately 8.7%. The sequencing sample was made of PBMCs or T cells enriched from blood (not recorded which). The receptor source for this set is a man aged 40-49 years who had recovered from COVID-19.

The CDR3 region has the DNA TGTGCCAGTCGTGGGACGACAGGTGGGCCCCAGCATTTT. Translating gives CASRGTTGGPQHF. J is TRBJ1-5 and V is TRBV19; possibly TRBD1 for D (6 bases). Germline V gene data show CDR1 as LNHDA and CDR2 as SQIVND (reference sequence). The ends were cut back, 8 bases at V and 9 bases at J, with 17 bases in the middle. The CDR3 contains 13 residues. The entire variable domain, with the rest obtained from reference TRBV19 and TRBJ1-5, is as follows: DGGITQSPKYLFRKEGQNVTLSCEQNLNHDAMYWYRQDPGQGLRLIYYSQIVNDFQKGDIAEGYSVSREKKESFPLTVTSAQKNPTAFYLCASRGTTGGPQHFGDGTRLSIL.

The V call is TRBV6-2 or TRBV6-3, the J call TRBJ2-7; the D gene is possibly TRBD1 (5 bases). Germline V lookup: CDR1 MNHEY, CDR2 SVGEGT. V shed 0 bases and J shed 3 bases, with 18 bases lying between them. This CDR3 spans 17 amino acids. The CDR3 nucleotides are TGTGCCAGCAGTTACTCGGCTGGATTCTTACAGGTCTACGAGCAGTACTTC. This encodes CASSYSAGFLQVYEQYF.

This clone was observed a handful of times. The chain joins TRBV2 to TRBJ2-7, with D possibly being TRBD1 (5 bases). Germline CDR1 SNHLY, CDR2 FYNNEI. CDR3 length equals 12 residues. The V gene lost 3 bases and the J gene lost 3 bases, with 6 bases spanning the gap. The chain's CDR3 is CASSEQGYEQYF. CDR3 sequence (DNA): TGTGCCAGCAGTGAGCAGGGCTACGAGCAGTACTTC.

This clone is a singleton in its sample. The chain couples TRBV2 to TRBJ1-5; tentatively, D is TRBD1 (6 bases). Germline V gene data show CDR1 as SNHLY and CDR2 as FYNNEI. This CDR3 contains 15 residues. Trimming cost V 4 bases and J 7 bases, with 17 bases left between them. The CDR3 nucleotides read TGTGCCAGCAGTGGAGGCAGGGGAATGGAGCAGCCCCAGCATTTT. Translated, it gives CASSGGRGMEQPQHF.

The chain is built from TRBV6-5 and TRBJ1-6; 7 positions match TRBD1. The CDR3 contains 13 residues. The junction had 9 bases not matched to a gene; V was cut back by 7 bases and J by 12 bases. Germline-derived CDR1 and CDR2 are MNHEY and SVGAGI. CDR3 loop: CASNTGDFLPLHF. The CDR3, as DNA: TGTGCCAGCAACACAGGGGACTTCCTACCCCTCCACTTT.

The chain joins TRBV9 to TRBJ1-6, with no clear D. Between the trimmed V and J ends, which lost 2 bases and 2 bases, there was a span of 8 bases. Germline V gives CDR1 SGDLS, CDR2 YYNGEE. This CDR3 comprises 15 residues. Here the CDR3 DNA reads TGTGCCAGCAGCGTGGAGGGCGCCTATAATTCACCCCTCCACTTT. It codes for CASSVEGAYNSPLHF.

V and J are TRBV5-1 and TRBJ2-7; 7 bases are a match to TRBD2. From germline, CDR1 is SGHRS and CDR2 YFSETQ. The CDR3 is 15 residues long. Germline trimming cut 6 bases from V and 5 bases from J; bases unmatched to any gene: 14. The CDR3 nucleotides are TGCGCCAGCACCCTGTTTGGCCGGGACTACAACGAGCAGTACTTC. As protein: CASTLFGRDYNEQYF.

V gene TRBV9 combines with J gene TRBJ2-3, with D tentatively TRBD2 (6 bases). In germline, CDR1 is SGDLS, CDR2 YYNGEE. Trimming took 4 bases from V and 3 from J, leaving 12 bases between them. CDR3 length: 14 amino acids. CDR3 in DNA: TGTGCCAGCAGCCGCCCGGGGGTTACAGATACGCAGTATTTT. Amino acid sequence: CASSRPGVTDTQYF. The whole variable domain, filled in from reference TRBV9 and TRBJ2-3, reads DSGVTQTPKHLITATGQRVTLRCSPRSGDLSVYWYQQSLDQGLQFLIQYYNGEERAKGNILERFSAQQFPDLHSELNLSSLELGDSALYFCASSRPGVTDTQYFGPGTRLTVL.

The genes are TRBV19 and TRBJ2-3, with D maybe TRBD2 (6 bases). The germline V gene encodes CDR1 LNHDA and CDR2 SQIVND (reference sequence). The CDR3 runs to 14 residues. Trimming removed 5 bases from V and 0 bases from J, with 9 bases in between. The CDR3 region is CASSFSGSTDTQYF. The CDR3 bases are TGTGCCAGTAGTTTTAGCGGTAGCACAGATACGCAGTATTTT.

The chain has TRBV4-1 and TRBJ2-7, with 12 bases lining up with TRBD2. V shed 1 base, J shed 5 bases, and the junction held 15 bases outside the gene matches. The CDR3 is made up of 19 amino acids. The germline V gene encodes CDR1 MGHRA and CDR2 YSYEKL. CDR3 DNA sequence: TGCGCCAGCAGCCAAGGCGGCGCACCGACTAGCGGGAGAAGGGACGAGCAGTACTTC. Translated: CASSQGGAPTSGRRDEQYF.

V gene TRBV29-1 combines with J gene TRBJ1-3; 10 positions match TRBD1. CDR3 length equals 17 residues. With 4 bases clipped from V and 0 bases from J, the junction kept 9 bases outside the gene matches. CDR1 SQVTM and CDR2 ANQGSEA come from the germline V gene. The CDR3 DNA follows: TGCAGCGTTGCCGGGACAGGGGACGACAACTCTGGAAACACCATATATTTT. Translated: CSVAGTGDDNSGNTIYF. The variable domain in full, completed from reference TRBV29-1 and TRBJ1-3, reads SAVISQKPSRDICQRGTSLTIQCQVDSQVTMMFWYRQQPGQSLTLIATANQGSEATYESGFVIDKFPISRPNLTFSTLTVSNMSPEDSSIYLCSVAGTGDDNSGNTIYFGEGSWLTVV.

This rearrangement joins TRBV5-1 to TRBJ2-3; possibly TRBD1 for D (6 bases). Trimming removed 2 bases at V and 6 bases at J, with 7 bases between. The CDR3 is 12 residues long. From germline, CDR1 is SGHRS and CDR2 YFSETQ. This CDR3 is CASSFTGDTQYF. The CDR3 region has the DNA TGCGCCAGCAGCTTCACAGGGGATACGCAGTATTTT. Filled out from reference TRBV5-1 and TRBJ2-3, the complete variable domain reads KAGVTQTPRYLIKTRGQQVTLSCSPISGHRSVSWYQQTPGQGLQFLFEYFSETQRNKGNFPGRFSGRQFSNSRSEMNVSTLELGDSALYLCASSFTGDTQYFGPGTRLTVL.

V usage is TRBV18 and J usage is TRBJ1-2; D might be TRBD1 (5 bases). Germline CDR1 and CDR2: KGHSH and LQKENI. This CDR3 is 15 amino acids long. The V end lost 3 bases, the J end lost 4 bases, and 15 bases lay between the germline ends. For the CDR3, the DNA is TGTGCCAGCTCACCCCCGGGGGGAGGCGGCTATGGCTACACCTTC. As protein: CASSPPGGGGYGYTF.

The chain couples TRBV4-1 to TRBJ1-2, with 10 bases matching TRBD1. This CDR3 has 16 amino acids. Germline-derived CDR1 and CDR2 are MGHRA and YSYEKL. V was pared by 0 bases and J by 8 bases, with 9 bases of the junction left unmatched. CDR3 in DNA: TGCGCCAGCAGCCAAGACAACCGACAGGGGGCATGGGGCTACACCTTC. Translation gives CASSQDNRQGAWGYTF.

The chain is built from TRBV12-3 or TRBV12-4 and TRBJ1-5; D is unresolved. The CDR3 loop spans 12 amino acids. V shed 6 bases and J shed 6 bases, with 9 bases lying between them. The CDR3 DNA is TGTGCCAGCAGGGGTGGAGGTCAGCCCCAGCATTTT. This translates into CASRGGGQPQHF.

This chain joins TRBV12-5 and TRBJ2-1, with D tentatively TRBD2 (5 bases). The length of the CDR3 is 16 residues. V lost 0 bases to trimming and J lost 9 bases, with 18 bases between them. Germline CDR1 LGHNT, CDR2 FRNRAP. CDR3 residues: CASGLVRSLTGSEQFF. For the CDR3, the DNA is TGTGCTAGTGGTTTGGTACGGAGCCTAACGGGGAGTGAGCAGTTCTTC.

The chain couples TRBV19 to TRBJ2-7; no definite D call. Trimming cost V 2 bases and J 5 bases, with 4 bases left between them. The germline V gene has CDR1 LNHDA and CDR2 SQIVND (reference sequence). The CDR3 has 11 residues. CDR3 residues: CASSINNEQYF. CDR3 nucleotides: TGTGCCAGTAGTATAAACAACGAGCAGTACTTC.

This rearrangement joins TRBV6-1 to TRBJ1-4; D perhaps matches TRBD1 (5 bases). The CDR3 contains 14 residues. V was shortened by 1 base and J by 11 bases, with 14 bases between the two germline ends. CDR1 and CDR2 (germline): MNHNS, SASEGT. CDR3 nucleotide sequence: TGTGCCAGCAGTGAAGGAGGGGCGGCGGGGAAACTGTTTTTT. Protein product: CASSEGGAAGKLFF.

This clone was counted a single time. The genes are TRBV10-2 and TRBJ2-3; maybe TRBD2 (5 bases). The CDR3 sequence is 12 residues long. V gave up 5 bases and J gave up 3 bases, with 6 bases separating them. The germline V gene encodes CDR1 WSHSY and CDR2 SAAADI. This chain's CDR3 is CASSSGTDTQYF. The CDR3 bases are TGCGCCAGCAGTTCGGGGACAGATACGCAGTATTTT.

The V call is TRBV30, the J call TRBJ1-4, with 8 bases identical to TRBD1. Per germline, CDR1 GTSNPN and CDR2 SVGIG (reference sequence). V was clipped by 7 bases and J by 4 bases; unmatched bases: 2. This CDR3 comprises 12 residues. The chain's CDR3 is CASTGVNEKLFF. The CDR3 nucleotides read TGTGCCTCGACAGGGGTTAATGAAAAACTGTTTTTT.

This clone showed up just a few times. The chain links TRBV6-6 to TRBJ1-3; unclear D gene. Germline V gene sequence: CDR1 MNHNY, CDR2 SVGAGI (reference sequence). V was shortened by 6 bases and J by 0 bases, with 9 bases between the two germline ends. This CDR3 spans 14 amino acids. The CDR3 is CASSTGSSGNTIYF. The CDR3 region has the DNA TGTGCCAGCAGCACCGGTAGCTCTGGAAACACCATATATTTT.

V gene TRBV7-9 combines with J gene TRBJ2-1, with D unresolved. Germline V gene lookup returns CDR1 SEHNR and CDR2 FQNEAQ (reference sequence). V was cut by 5 bases and J by 10 bases, with 15 bases left in between. The CDR3 sequence is 13 residues long. The CDR3 nucleotides read TGTGCCAGCAGCCCGCCGTTCTCTCGGGAGCAGTTCTTC. Residues: CASSPPFSREQFF.

V usage is TRBV11-2 and J usage is TRBJ2-5; 9 nucleotides agree with TRBD2. There are 18 residues in the CDR3. Trimming cost V 1 base and J 4 bases; bases outside gene matches: 13. Germline CDR1 SGHAT, CDR2 FQNNGV. The chain's CDR3 is CASSLVEAGGPGGETQYF. The CDR3 region has the DNA TGTGCCAGCAGCTTAGTGGAGGCGGGGGGGCCTGGAGGAGAGACCCAGTACTTC. Combining the CDR3 with reference TRBV11-2 and TRBJ2-5 gives the whole variable domain EAGVAQSPRYKIIEKRQSVAFWCNPISGHATLYWYQQILGQGPKLLIQFQNNGVVDDSQLPKDRFSAERLKGVDSTLKIQPAKLEDSAVYLCASSLVEAGGPGGETQYFGPGTRLLVL.

V and J are TRBV5-1 and TRBJ2-2, with TRBD1 identical over 10 bases. With V trimmed by 4 bases and J by 4 bases, 10 bases remained unmatched. Germline V lookup: CDR1 SGHRS, CDR2 YFSETQ. The CDR3 spans 17 residues. This CDR3 reads CASSVTWTGGSTGELFF. The DNA of the CDR3 is TGCGCCAGCAGCGTCACATGGACAGGGGGTAGCACCGGGGAGCTGTTTTTT.

The V and J genes are TRBV18 and TRBJ2-7; 8 bases fit TRBD2. The CDR3 has 13 residues. With 4 bases clipped from V and 6 bases from J, the junction kept 5 bases outside the gene matches. Germline V CDR1 and CDR2: KGHSH, LQKENI. The CDR3 nucleotides read TGTGCCAGCTCACTCGGACTAGCCTCCGAGCAGTACTTC. It translates to CASSLGLASEQYF.

V is TRBV5-1 and J is TRBJ1-1, with 7 bases identical to TRBD1. Unmatched junction bases numbered 9, after V lost 7 bases and J lost 0 bases. The CDR3 is 15 residues long. Germline V CDR1 and CDR2: SGHRS, YFSETQ. CDR3: CASSPTGTMNTEAFF. Here the CDR3 DNA reads TGCGCCAGCTCACCGACAGGGACCATGAACACTGAAGCTTTCTTT.

The chain joins TRBV29-1 to TRBJ1-2, with 10 bases lining up with TRBD1. The CDR3 has 13 amino acids. Germline CDR1 is SQVTM and CDR2 is ANQGSEA. The V segment lost 3 bases and the J segment 7 bases; nucleotides outside the gene matches: 5. CDR3 loop: CSVDDRTGGGYTF. As DNA, the CDR3 is TGCAGCGTTGACGACCGGACAGGGGGTGGCTACACCTTC.

The chain uses TRBV18 and TRBJ1-2; no clear D gene. The ends were cut back, 3 bases at V and 5 bases at J, with 13 bases in the middle. Germline V CDR1 and CDR2: KGHSH, LQKENI. CDR3 length: 14 amino acids. CDR3 loop: CASSPNLGKYGYTF. In DNA form, the CDR3 reads TGTGCCAGCTCACCCAACCTCGGGAAGTATGGCTACACCTTC.

The chain couples TRBV5-1 to TRBJ2-2, with 7 bases lining up with TRBD2. Per germline, CDR1 SGHRS and CDR2 YFSETQ. V shed 4 bases and J 5 bases; nucleotides not matched to a gene: 14. This CDR3 comprises 17 residues. In DNA form, the CDR3 reads TGCGCCAGCAGCAGGGACGGCGGGAGAGGACAAACCGGGGAGCTGTTTTTT. Its protein product is CASSRDGGRGQTGELFF.

The rearrangement joins TRBV30 to TRBJ2-7; TRBD2 matches at 10 bases. Looked up from germline, CDR1 is GTSNPN and CDR2 is SVGIG (reference sequence). J was trimmed by 4 bases and V by 7 bases; bases with no gene match: 7. The CDR3 is made up of 13 amino acids. The CDR3 nucleotides read TGTGCCTCTCGACTAGCGGGTAGGTACGAGCAGTACTTC. It is translated as CASRLAGRYEQYF.

This chain links TRBV24-1 with TRBJ2-7; 10 bases are shared with TRBD1. V shed 2 bases and J 3 bases; nucleotides not matched to a gene: 3. Germline V gives CDR1 KGHDR, CDR2 SFDVKD. This CDR3 spans 15 amino acids. CDR3 protein: CATSDSGQGGYEQYF. The CDR3 DNA reads as TGTGCCACCAGTGATTCTGGACAGGGGGGCTACGAGCAGTACTTC.

This clone was found once. This chain links TRBV11-2 with TRBJ1-2, with unresolved D. The CDR3 extends over 14 amino acids. Germline V gives CDR1 SGHAT, CDR2 FQNNGV. V lost 2 bases to trimming and J lost 4 bases, with 11 bases between them. The CDR3 sequence: CASSLMQASYGYTF. The CDR3 DNA is TGTGCCAGCAGCTTAATGCAGGCGAGCTATGGCTACACCTTC.